The entry below gives a single TCR beta chain sequence along with its context. The antigen remains undetermined. Clones were sequenced by immunoSEQ multiplex PCR, and TCRdb holds only the in-frame ones, with some missing. This sample has under 130,000 clones, with roughly 93% found just once. Germline trimming cut 6 bases from V and 3 bases from J; bases unmatched to any gene: 5. CDR1 LGHNA and CDR2 YNFKEQ come from the germline V gene. The CDR3 sequence is 16 residues long. This entry is derived from a study of graft-versus-host responses after intestinal transplantation. At the level of the study: Recipients were all induced with anti-thymocyte globulin, then given tacrolimus and steroids for 2 to 3 years.

General study results and limits: Elevated graft-versus-host to host-versus-graft clonal ratios in allografts were recorded for patients with graft-donor T cell macrochimerism. GvH clones turned up in recipient marrow; some had shown up first in ileum or blood. Early post-transplant HvG declines were associated with peak circulating GvH clone levels.

The chain employs TRBV4-2 and TRBJ2-1; 13 bases are a match to TRBD2. The clonotype was recovered from a human donor who received an intestinal transplant. Specimen: unstimulated CD8+ T cells sorted from spleen or lymph node cells, collected before intestinal transplant. CDR3 amino acids: CASRPTSGGDYNEQFF. CDR3 DNA: TGTGCCAGCAGGCCTACTAGCGGGGGGGACTACAATGAGCAGTTCTTC.